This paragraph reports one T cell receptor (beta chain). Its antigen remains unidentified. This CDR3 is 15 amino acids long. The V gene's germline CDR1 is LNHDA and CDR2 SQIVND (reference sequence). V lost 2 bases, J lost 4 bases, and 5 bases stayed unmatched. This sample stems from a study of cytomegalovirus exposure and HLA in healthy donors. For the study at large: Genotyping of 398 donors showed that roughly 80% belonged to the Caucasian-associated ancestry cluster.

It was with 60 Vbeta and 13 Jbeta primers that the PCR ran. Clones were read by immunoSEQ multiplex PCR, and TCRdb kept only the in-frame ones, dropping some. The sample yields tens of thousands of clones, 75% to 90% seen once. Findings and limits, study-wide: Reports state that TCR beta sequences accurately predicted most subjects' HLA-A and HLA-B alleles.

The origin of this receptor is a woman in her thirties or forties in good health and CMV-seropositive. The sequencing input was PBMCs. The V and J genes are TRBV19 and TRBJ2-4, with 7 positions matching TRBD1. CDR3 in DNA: TGTGCCAGTAGTATATGGGACAGAAATAAAAACATTCAGTACTTC. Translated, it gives CASSIWDRNKNIQYF.